The 28 T cell receptor beta chains below all came from one sample that was sequenced in a study of T cells after yellow fever vaccination. Via MiXCR, TCRdb re-called the 5' RACE reads, giving one row per CDR3 protein. The top ten hold roughly a third of the sample, which has around 200,000 distinct CDR3 sequences, 11% seen once. The specimen was CD8+ T cells sorted from PBMCs, collected 15 days after the yellow fever booster vaccination. These TCRs come from a man in his late teens or twenties who received the YFV17D yellow fever vaccine.

This clonotype was seen many times. This sequence joins TRBV12-3 or TRBV12-4 and TRBJ1-5; the D is unclear. This CDR3 is 15 amino acids long. With 3 bases removed from V and 0 bases from J, the gap between germline ends came to 9 bases. The CDR3, as DNA: TGTGCCAGCAGTTTGGGGTTGAATAGCAATCAGCCCCAGCATTTT. As protein: CASSLGLNSNQPQHF.

This clonotype has a count of ten or more. The V and J genes are TRBV29-1 and TRBJ2-7; no clear D gene. Germline CDR1 reads SQVTM; CDR2 reads ANQGSEA. Trimming pared 4 bases from V and 5 bases from J, leaving 6 bases between. CDR3 size: 10 residues. This chain's CDR3 is CSVASDEQYV. CDR3 DNA sequence: TGCAGCGTTGCGAGTGACGAGCAGTACGTC.

Only a few counts were recorded for this clonotype. The gene calls are TRBV5-6 and TRBJ2-7; 9 nucleotides line up with TRBD1. CDR3 length: 14 residues. The germline gives CDR1 SGHDT, CDR2 YYEEEE. The V segment lost 5 bases and the J segment 4 bases; nucleotides outside the gene matches: 7. The CDR3: CASSFGTGMYEQYV. The CDR3 DNA is TGTGCCAGCAGTTTCGGGACAGGGATGTACGAGCAGTACGTC.

This clonotype has more than one count but fewer than ten. The chain links TRBV3-1 to TRBJ2-1, with 9 nucleotides matching TRBD2. The CDR3 totals 15 residues. V shed 3 bases and J 6 bases; nucleotides not matched to a gene: 6. The germline gives CDR1 LGHDT, CDR2 YNNKEL (reference sequence). For the CDR3, the DNA is TGTGCCAGCAGCCAGGGGGGACTAGCTCGCAATGAGCAGTTCTTC. Its protein product is CASSQGGLARNEQFF.

The CDR3 DNA reads as TGTGCCAGCAGCTTAGGGACAGGGGGATATGGCTACACCTTC. Translation gives CASSLGTGGYGYTF. This chain links TRBV7-6 with TRBJ1-2, with 10 bases that match TRBD1. In germline, CDR1 is SGHVS, CDR2 FNYEAQ. This CDR3 is built from 14 residues. Trimming took 1 base from V and 5 from J; bases not matched to a gene: 1.

V and J are TRBV6-5 and TRBJ1-2; 10 positions agree with TRBD1. After removal of 8 bases from V and 3 bases from J, the junction contained 12 bases not matched to a gene. This CDR3 is 16 amino acids long. From germline, CDR1 is MNHEY and CDR2 SVGAGI. The CDR3 DNA is TGTGCCAGCCTTTTCTCCCGGGACAGGGGAGACTATGGCTACACCTTC. It yields the protein CASLFSRDRGDYGYTF.

V usage is TRBV4-1 and J usage is TRBJ2-2; 8 bases fit TRBD2. The CDR3 length is 17 residues. Trimming removed 4 bases from V and 3 bases from J; junction bases left unmatched: 10. CDR1 MGHRA and CDR2 YSYEKL come from the germline V gene. CDR3 sequence reads: CASSLKAGETYTGELFF. The CDR3, as DNA: TGCGCCAGCAGCCTCAAAGCGGGGGAGACATACACCGGGGAGCTGTTTTTT.

The sample holds a few counts of this clonotype. The gene calls are TRBV4-1 and TRBJ1-1; D is uncertain. Germline V gene lookup returns CDR1 MGHRA and CDR2 YSYEKL. V shed 0 bases and J shed 3 bases, with 8 bases lying between them. The CDR3 is 14 amino acids. The CDR3, as DNA: TGCGCCAGCAGCCAAGAGGACGGGTACACTGAAGCTTTCTTT. Protein: CASSQEDGYTEAFF.

This chain links TRBV6-5 with TRBJ2-1; possibly TRBD2 for D (5 bases). Trimming stripped 2 bases from V and 6 bases from J, with 8 bases between. CDR3 size: 13 residues. Looked up from germline, CDR1 is MNHEY and CDR2 is SVGAGI. The CDR3 sequence: CASSYEGSNEQFF. The CDR3 DNA reads as TGTGCCAGCAGTTACGAGGGATCCAATGAGCAGTTCTTC.

This clonotype has only a few counts. V and J are TRBV7-9 and TRBJ2-3, with D perhaps TRBD2 (6 bases). The germline V gene has CDR1 SEHNR and CDR2 FQNEAQ (reference sequence). The CDR3 is 15 amino acids. Deletions cut 4 bases from V and 0 bases from J, with 11 bases between. The CDR3 DNA reads TGTGCCAGCAGCTCATTTAGCGGTAGCACAGATACGCAGTATTTT. Translated, it gives CASSSFSGSTDTQYF. The whole variable domain, filled in from reference TRBV7-9 and TRBJ2-3, reads DTGVSQNPRHKITKRGQNVTFRCDPISEHNRLYWYRQTLGQGPEFLTYFQNEAQLEKSRLLSDRFSAERPKGSFSTLEIQRTEQGDSAMYLCASSSFSGSTDTQYFGPGTRLTVL.

The chain carries TRBV4-3 and TRBJ1-2, with TRBD1 identical over 9 bases. Trimming at V came to 4 bases and at J to 6 bases, leaving 3 bases not matched to a gene. CDR1 is LGHNA, CDR2 YSLEER, per germline. This CDR3 has 13 amino acids. The CDR3 protein is CASSRWDRDGYTF. CDR3 in DNA: TGCGCCAGCAGCCGGTGGGACAGGGATGGCTACACCTTC.

This clonotype appeared a few times. The junction shows a germline mismatch at one end, possibly a read error. The rearrangement uses TRBV7-9 and TRBJ1-2; TRBD1 matches at 7 bases. The CDR3 has 9 amino acids. Germline V lookup: CDR1 SEHNR, CDR2 FQNEAQ (reference sequence). The CDR3: CASSLGDSF. The CDR3 DNA reads as TGTGCCAGCAGCTTAGGGGACAGCTTC.

This clonotype has just a few counts. The V and J genes are TRBV7-6 and TRBJ1-5; D remains unclear. The CDR3 is 13 amino acids. V lost 1 base, J lost 7 bases, and 8 bases lay in between. CDR1 SGHVS and CDR2 FNYEAQ come from the germline V gene. The CDR3 region is CASSLEGWQPQHF. CDR3 bases: TGTGCCAGCAGCTTAGAGGGTTGGCAGCCCCAGCATTTT.

This clonotype occurred a few times. The V and J genes are TRBV7-6 and TRBJ2-1, with 9 bases fitting TRBD1. CDR1 and CDR2 from the germline V gene are SGHVS and FNYEAQ. J gave up 8 bases and V 4 bases, and 6 bases lay outside the gene matches. This CDR3 spans 14 amino acids. CDR3 amino acids: CASSWTGDWDEQFF. CDR3 sequence (DNA): TGTGCCAGCAGCTGGACAGGGGATTGGGATGAGCAGTTCTTC.

This clonotype was counted a few times. The chain carries TRBV7-9 and TRBJ2-7, with D unclear. This CDR3 has 12 amino acids. Trimming pared 2 bases from V and 5 bases from J, leaving 7 bases between. CDR1 and CDR2 (germline): SEHNR, FQNEAQ (reference sequence). The CDR3 reads CASSLLFDEQYF. The CDR3 DNA reads as TGTGCCAGCAGCTTACTCTTCGACGAGCAGTACTTC.

This clonotype has a handful of counts. The chain links TRBV21-1 to TRBJ1-5. TRBV21-1 is reported as a pseudogene. The CDR3 sequence is 10 residues long. In nucleotides, the CDR3 is TGTGCCAGCAGCAACCAGCCCCAGCATTTT. This encodes CASSNQPQHF.

This chain links TRBV5-1 with TRBJ2-3; D not certain. Per the germline V gene, CDR1 is SGHRS and CDR2 is YFSETQ. CDR3 length: 15 amino acids. Trimming took 1 base from V and 3 from J, leaving 12 bases between them. The CDR3 DNA is TGCGCCAGCAGCTTGAGGCTAGTGGGAACAGATACGCAGTATTTT. Amino acid sequence: CASSLRLVGTDTQYF.

The chain links TRBV6-5 to TRBJ2-1; D possibly corresponds to TRBD2 (6 bases). V was trimmed by 0 bases and J by 9 bases, leaving 15 bases between them. The CDR3 length is 15 residues. CDR1 and CDR2 from the germline V gene are MNHEY and SVGAGI. CDR3 coding DNA: TGTGCCAGCAGTTACTCGAGCGCGGGGCTCGGTGAGCAGTTCTTC. Residues: CASSYSSAGLGEQFF.

In this sample, this clonotype turned up a few times. The rearrangement joins TRBV11-2 to TRBJ2-5, with D possibly being TRBD1 or TRBD2 (6 bases each). The germline gives CDR1 SGHAT, CDR2 FQNNGV. V lost 4 bases, J lost 1 base, and 13 bases lay in between. This CDR3 has 15 amino acids. CDR3 loop: CASSSYGGSQETQYF. The DNA for the CDR3 is TGTGCCAGCAGCTCCTACGGGGGCAGCCAAGAGACCCAGTACTTC.

The rearrangement uses TRBV4-1 and TRBJ1-2; 8 nucleotides agree with TRBD1. Trimming at V came to 2 bases and at J to 8 bases, leaving 10 bases not matched to a gene. The length of the CDR3 is 15 residues. Germline lookup yields CDR1 MGHRA and CDR2 YSYEKL. This CDR3 reads CASSQQDPGGNGYTF. CDR3 nucleotides: TGCGCCAGCAGCCAACAGGATCCAGGGGGCAACGGCTACACCTTC.

This clonotype turned up a few times. This chain uses TRBV4-3 with TRBJ1-6, with D maybe TRBD1 (6 bases). Trimming pared 4 bases from V and 13 bases from J, leaving 17 bases between. This CDR3 is built from 14 residues. Germline CDR1 and CDR2: LGHNA and YSLEER. The CDR3 DNA reads as TGCGCCAGCAGCCGGACGCCCGGACAGAGTCCCCTCCACTTT. Protein sequence: CASSRTPGQSPLHF.

In this sample, this clonotype turned up many times. J is TRBJ1-1 and V is TRBV7-9; D perhaps matches TRBD1 (6 bases). With 1 base removed from V and 3 bases from J, the gap between germline ends came to 9 bases. The CDR3 spans 14 residues. The germline V gene has CDR1 SEHNR and CDR2 FQNEAQ (reference sequence). CDR3 region: CASSLVTGYTEAFF. The CDR3 DNA is TGTGCCAGCAGCTTAGTTACAGGGTACACTGAAGCTTTCTTT.

The chain links TRBV6-6 to TRBJ2-7; TRBD1 matches at 7 bases. Germline trimming cut 11 bases from V and 1 base from J; bases unmatched to any gene: 8. Germline V CDR1 and CDR2: MNHNY, SVGAGI (reference sequence). The CDR3 spans 13 residues. The CDR3 sequence is CAPGTGQSYEQYF. DNA for the CDR3: TGTGCCCCCGGGACGGGACAGTCCTACGAGCAGTACTTC.

In this sample, this clonotype turned up a few times. V usage is TRBV27 and J usage is TRBJ2-3; tentatively, D is TRBD1 or TRBD2 (6 bases each). Per the germline V gene, CDR1 is MNHEY and CDR2 is SMNVEV (reference sequence). The CDR3 is 17 amino acids. V lost 6 bases, J lost 1 base, and 20 bases lay in between. CDR3 protein: CASSPLGGGLGTDTQYF. For the CDR3, the DNA is TGTGCCAGCAGCCCCTTGGGGGGCGGCCTCGGCACAGATACGCAGTATTTT.

The CDR3 loop is CASSSRDRQEQYF. The CDR3 DNA is TGCGCCAGCAGCTCACGGGACAGACAAGAGCAGTACTTC. The rearrangement links TRBV4-1 to TRBJ2-7, with 7 bases lining up with TRBD1. Germline assignment: CDR1 MGHRA and CDR2 YSYEKL. Trimming cost V 5 bases and J 7 bases; bases outside gene matches: 8. The CDR3 loop spans 13 amino acids.

The chain is built from TRBV12-3 or TRBV12-4 and TRBJ2-7, with 9 bases fitting TRBD2. The CDR3 contains 13 residues. J was trimmed by 3 bases and V by 8 bases; bases with no gene match: 5. CDR3 in amino acids: CASRLAAYYEQYF. The DNA of the CDR3 is TGTGCCAGCCGACTAGCGGCCTACTACGAGCAGTACTTC.

The chain has TRBV12-3 or TRBV12-4 and TRBJ1-4; D ambiguous. The CDR3 spans 14 residues. V dropped 6 bases and J dropped 6 bases, with 14 bases sitting between them. CDR3 DNA sequence: TGTGCCAGCAGCTACAGTAAAGGGTATGAAAAACTGTTTTTT. Its translation: CASSYSKGYEKLFF.

The chain uses TRBV11-2 and TRBJ1-3; TRBD1 matches at 8 bases. The V and J ends lost 5 bases and 0 bases, in that order; junction bases with no gene match: 6. CDR1 and CDR2 from the germline V gene are SGHAT and FQNNGV. The CDR3 is 16 residues long. The CDR3 sequence: CASSGSTGGSGNTIYF. CDR3 sequence (DNA): TGTGCCAGCAGCGGGAGTACAGGGGGCTCTGGAAACACCATATATTTT.